These 25 T cell receptor beta chains came from one sample sequenced in a study of T-cell reconstitution after alpha-beta-depleted transplantation in children. Library preparation (for TCRbeta) was performed with unique molecular identifiers. TCRdb ran MiXCR on the PCR reads and lists one entry per CDR3 protein. Of 300,000 to 400,000 distinct CDR3 sequences listed, 15% to 20% are singletons. Source: PBMCs, mostly from graft donor cells, taken 360 days after TCRalphabeta/CD19-depleted stem cell transplant. The receptor set was obtained from a male patient aged 2 to 10 who had a stem cell transplant for acute lymphoblastic leukemia, so the T cells may come from the graft donor.

Only a few counts were recorded for this clonotype. This chain joins TRBV27 and TRBJ2-1; 9 nucleotides match TRBD2. The CDR3 covers 14 residues. V shed 1 base and J 10 bases; nucleotides not matched to a gene: 5. Germline values: CDR1 MNHEY, CDR2 SMNVEV (reference sequence). CDR3 loop: CASSLFSLAGEQFF. DNA of the CDR3: TGTGCCAGCAGTTTATTCAGCCTAGCGGGAGAGCAGTTCTTC.

There are a few counts of this clonotype. The genes are TRBV6-5 and TRBJ2-2; TRBD2 matches at 10 bases. The CDR3 loop spans 18 amino acids. After removal of 11 bases from V and 0 bases from J, the junction contained 15 bases not matched to a gene. Germline V gene data show CDR1 as MNHEY and CDR2 as SVGAGI. In DNA, the CDR3 is TGTGCCCGCCGGCGGACTAGCGGAAAAATACCGAACACCGGGGAGCTGTTTTTT. Residues: CARRRTSGKIPNTGELFF.

This chain links TRBV12-3 or TRBV12-4 with TRBJ2-5; D call uncertain. CDR3 length: 13 amino acids. V lost 3 bases and J lost 1, with 6 bases in between. CDR3 DNA: TGTGCCAGCAGTTTTGGCCGCCAAGAGACCCAGTACTTC. It specifies CASSFGRQETQYF.

The chain combines TRBV5-8 with TRBJ2-7; 7 positions agree with TRBD2. The germline CDR1 and CDR2 sequences are SGHTS and YDEGEE. This CDR3 spans 12 amino acids. The trim removed 2 bases at V and 5 bases at J, leaving 1 base unmatched. In DNA form, the CDR3 reads TGTGCCAGCAGCTTACGGGAGGACGAGCAGTACTTC. Its protein is CASSLREDEQYF.

V is TRBV6-1 and J is TRBJ1-4; D possibly corresponds to TRBD1 (6 bases). There are 15 residues in the CDR3. The V gene lost 6 bases and the J gene lost 5 bases, with 16 bases spanning the gap. Germline values: CDR1 MNHNS, CDR2 SASEGT. CDR3 region: CASSRQAQTNEKLFF. The DNA for the CDR3 is TGTGCCAGCAGCCGACAGGCGCAAACGAATGAAAAACTGTTTTTT.

This clonotype has at least ten counts. The genes are TRBV7-8 and TRBJ2-5, with 8 positions matching TRBD1. The V gene end was trimmed by 5 bases and the J gene end by 4 bases; junction bases not matched to a gene: 15. This CDR3 has 17 residues. Germline V gives CDR1 SGHVS, CDR2 FQNEAQ. The CDR3 sequence is CASSPAGGQGAIETQYF. The CDR3 DNA sequence: TGTGCCAGCAGCCCAGCCGGAGGACAGGGTGCCATAGAGACCCAGTACTTC.

This clonotype appeared a few times. This rearrangement joins TRBV4-3 to TRBJ2-3, with D uncertain. The length of the CDR3 is 13 residues. Between the trimmed V and J ends, which lost 5 bases and 0 bases, there was a span of 6 bases. Germline V lookup: CDR1 LGHNA, CDR2 YSLEER. The CDR3 protein is CASSYSSTDTQYF. The CDR3, as DNA: TGCGCCAGCAGCTACTCTAGCACAGATACGCAGTATTTT.

The rearrangement joins TRBV19 to TRBJ2-1; 9 bases agree with TRBD2. Per the germline V gene, CDR1 is LNHDA and CDR2 is SQIVND (reference sequence). The V and J ends lost 3 bases and 5 bases, in that order; junction bases with no gene match: 8. This CDR3 comprises 16 residues. CDR3 residues: CASSIGLAIRNNEQFF. In DNA form, the CDR3 reads TGTGCCAGTAGTATCGGACTAGCGATTCGGAACAATGAGCAGTTCTTC.

The V call is TRBV2, the J call TRBJ2-1; the match to TRBD2 covers 11 bases. V was pared by 4 bases and J by 8 bases, with 7 bases of the junction left unmatched. The CDR3 extends over 15 amino acids. In germline, CDR1 is SNHLY, CDR2 FYNNEI. CDR3 DNA sequence: TGTGCCAGCAGTGCCTTAGCGGGAGGGGGGCATGAGCAGTTCTTC. Its translation: CASSALAGGGHEQFF.

The chain recombines TRBV20-1 with TRBJ2-3, with a weak D call TRBD2 (5 bases). The V gene lost 3 bases and the J gene lost 2 bases, with 15 bases spanning the gap. The CDR3 extends over 15 amino acids. Per germline, CDR1 DFQATT and CDR2 SNEGSKA (reference sequence). CDR3 sequence reads: CSASPGWGATDTQYF. As DNA, the CDR3 is TGCAGTGCTAGCCCGGGCTGGGGAGCCACAGATACGCAGTATTTT.

This clonotype was recorded a few times. The rearrangement uses TRBV6-6 and TRBJ2-7; D is unclear. Germline-derived CDR1 and CDR2 are MNHNY and SVGAGI (reference sequence). The CDR3 is 13 amino acids. Trimming removed 0 bases at V and 4 bases at J, with 7 bases between. For the CDR3, the DNA is TGTGCCAGCAGTTACTCGGTAGAGTACGAGCAGTACTTC. It yields the protein CASSYSVEYEQYF.

In its sample, this clonotype was seen a few times. This chain joins TRBV5-1 and TRBJ2-5; D not certain. The germline V and J ends were trimmed by 2 bases and 4 bases, with 6 bases remaining between them. The germline V gene encodes CDR1 SGHRS and CDR2 YFSETQ. This CDR3 is 12 amino acids long. The CDR3 DNA follows: TGCGCCAGCAGCTTATCAATAGAGACCCAGTACTTC. This sequence encodes CASSLSIETQYF.

The sample holds a few counts of this clonotype. The V gene is TRBV12-3 or TRBV12-4, the J gene TRBJ1-1; 7 nucleotides agree with TRBD1. The CDR3 totals 14 residues. Trimming removed 5 bases from V and 3 bases from J; junction bases left unmatched: 6. CDR3 amino acids: CASSRGTVYTEAFF. In nucleotides, the CDR3 is TGTGCCAGCAGTCGCGGGACAGTCTACACTGAAGCTTTCTTT.

J is TRBJ2-3 and V is TRBV20-1; 7 bases are shared with TRBD2. Germline CDR1 and CDR2: DFQATT and SNEGSKA (reference sequence). There are 14 residues in the CDR3. J gave up 5 bases and V 1 base, and 6 bases lay outside the gene matches. The CDR3 DNA sequence: TGCAGTGCTAGAGGTCAGGGAGGGGTAGATACGCAGTATTTT. Its protein is CSARGQGGVDTQYF.

The rearrangement uses TRBV5-1 and TRBJ2-3; the match to TRBD2 covers 13 bases. The V segment lost 4 bases and the J segment 5 bases; nucleotides outside the gene matches: 7. CDR3 size: 16 residues. Germline V CDR1 and CDR2: SGHRS, YFSETQ. CDR3 residues: CASSRGLAGVLDTQYF. The DNA of the CDR3 is TGCGCCAGCAGCCGTGGACTAGCGGGAGTTTTAGATACGCAGTATTTT. The entire variable domain, with the rest obtained from reference TRBV5-1 and TRBJ2-3, is as follows: KAGVTQTPRYLIKTRGQQVTLSCSPISGHRSVSWYQQTPGQGLQFLFEYFSETQRNKGNFPGRFSGRQFSNSRSEMNVSTLELGDSALYLCASSRGLAGVLDTQYFGPGTRLTVL.

V and J are TRBV5-1 and TRBJ2-1; 9 bases align to TRBD2. The CDR3 length is 16 residues. The trim removed 6 bases at V and 0 bases at J, leaving 7 bases unmatched. CDR1 SGHRS and CDR2 YFSETQ come from the germline V gene. As DNA, the CDR3 is TGCGCCAGCACGCACGATAGCGGGAGCTCCTACAATGAGCAGTTCTTC. Residues: CASTHDSGSSYNEQFF.

This chain connects TRBV4-3 to TRBJ2-2; no clear D. V was clipped by 2 bases and J by 6 bases, with 4 bases between them. The germline gives CDR1 LGHNA, CDR2 YSLEER. The CDR3 is made up of 12 amino acids. DNA of the CDR3: TGCGCCAGCAGCCAAACATCCGGGGAGCTGTTTTTT. Translation: CASSQTSGELFF.

There are a few counts of this clonotype. This chain links TRBV20-1 with TRBJ2-3, with TRBD2 as a possible D gene (7 bases). Looked up from germline, CDR1 is DFQATT and CDR2 is SNEGSKA (reference sequence). Deletions cut 3 bases from V and 6 bases from J, with 16 bases between. CDR3 length: 14 amino acids. CDR3 protein: CSASKGEGLDTQYF. For the CDR3, the DNA is TGCAGTGCTAGTAAGGGGGAGGGCCTCGATACGCAGTATTTT.

This clonotype was counted at least ten times. The V call is TRBV4-1, the J call TRBJ2-3; possible D gene TRBD1, 6 bases. CDR3 length equals 14 residues. V was cut by 4 bases and J by 3 bases, with 11 bases left in between. Germline V gives CDR1 MGHRA, CDR2 YSYEKL. The chain's CDR3 is CASSRGQKTDTQYF. CDR3 coding DNA: TGCGCCAGCAGCCGAGGACAGAAAACAGATACGCAGTATTTT.

This clonotype was counted many times. This rearrangement joins TRBV20-1 to TRBJ2-3, with 7 bases matching TRBD2. The germline V gene encodes CDR1 DFQATT and CDR2 SNEGSKA (reference sequence). V was clipped by 5 bases and J by 4 bases; unmatched bases: 9. This CDR3 spans 14 amino acids. DNA of the CDR3: TGCAGTGCTCGTTCACTAGCGTTCGCAGATACGCAGTATTTT. Amino acid sequence: CSARSLAFADTQYF.

This chain uses TRBV20-1 with TRBJ2-1; 12 nucleotides agree with TRBD2. V trimming: 4 bases; J trimming: 0 bases; junction bases outside the gene matches: 13. The CDR3 is 19 amino acids. Germline V gene data show CDR1 as DFQATT and CDR2 as SNEGSKA (reference sequence). CDR3 in amino acids: CSAIVRSSGRDNSYNEQFF. The CDR3 nucleotides read TGCAGTGCTATAGTCCGGTCTAGCGGGAGGGATAACTCCTACAATGAGCAGTTCTTC.

This clonotype came up a few times. V is TRBV29-1 and J is TRBJ1-2; a weak D match, TRBD1 (6 bases). The length of the CDR3 is 13 residues. From germline, CDR1 is SQVTM and CDR2 ANQGSEA. Written as DNA, the CDR3 is TGCAGTACTAGGGACATCGAAAACTATGGCTACACCTTC. Its protein product is CSTRDIENYGYTF.

This chain links TRBV20-1 with TRBJ2-7, with a possible D match to TRBD2 (5 bases). Germline CDR1 reads DFQATT; CDR2 reads SNEGSKA (reference sequence). The length of the CDR3 is 14 residues. Between the trimmed V and J ends, which lost 2 bases and 2 bases, there was a span of 13 bases. The CDR3 coding sequence is TGCAGTGCTAGACTAGGAGGCGGGCCCTACGAGCAGTACTTC. It is translated as CSARLGGGPYEQYF.

This clonotype was found many times. This chain uses TRBV5-1 with TRBJ2-4; TRBD1 is a possible D gene (6 bases). This CDR3 is built from 13 residues. Trimming removed 0 bases from V and 7 bases from J, with 8 bases in between. CDR1 is SGHRS, CDR2 YFSETQ, per germline. This chain's CDR3 is CASSLGQGNIQYF. The CDR3 bases are TGCGCCAGCAGCTTGGGCCAGGGGAACATTCAGTACTTC.

This clonotype was seen a handful of times. This chain links TRBV5-1 with TRBJ2-7; 7 bases fit TRBD1. Germline-derived CDR1 and CDR2 are SGHRS and YFSETQ. This CDR3 is 14 amino acids long. The V and J ends lost 4 bases and 1 base, in that order; junction bases with no gene match: 5. The CDR3 sequence is CASSLPGQSYEQYF. Written as DNA, the CDR3 is TGCGCCAGCAGCCTTCCGGGACAGTCCTACGAGCAGTACTTC.